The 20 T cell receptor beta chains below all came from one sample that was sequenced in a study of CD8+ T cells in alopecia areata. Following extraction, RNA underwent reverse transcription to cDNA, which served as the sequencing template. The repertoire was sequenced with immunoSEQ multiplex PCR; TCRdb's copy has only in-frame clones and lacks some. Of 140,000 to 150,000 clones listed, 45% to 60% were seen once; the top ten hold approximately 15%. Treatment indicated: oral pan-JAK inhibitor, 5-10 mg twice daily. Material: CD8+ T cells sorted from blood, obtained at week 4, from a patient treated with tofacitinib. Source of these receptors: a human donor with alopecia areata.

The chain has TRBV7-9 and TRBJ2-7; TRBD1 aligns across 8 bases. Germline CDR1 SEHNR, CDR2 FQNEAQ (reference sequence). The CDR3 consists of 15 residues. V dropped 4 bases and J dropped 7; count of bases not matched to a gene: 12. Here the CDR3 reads CASSSAGGEMEEQYF. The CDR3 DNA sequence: TGTGCCAGCAGCTCCGCAGGGGGCGAAATGGAGGAGCAGTACTTC. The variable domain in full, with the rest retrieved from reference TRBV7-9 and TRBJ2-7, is DTGVSQNPRHKITKRGQNVTFRCDPISEHNRLYWYRQTLGQGPEFLTYFQNEAQLEKSRLLSDRFSAERPKGSFSTLEIQRTEQGDSAMYLCASSSAGGEMEEQYFGPGTRLTVT.

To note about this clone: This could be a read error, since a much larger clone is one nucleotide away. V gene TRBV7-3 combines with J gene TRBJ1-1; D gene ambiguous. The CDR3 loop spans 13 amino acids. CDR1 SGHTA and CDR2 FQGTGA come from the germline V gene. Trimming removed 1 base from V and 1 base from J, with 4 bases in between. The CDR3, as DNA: TGTGCCAGCAGCTTAATGCGGAACACTGAAGCTTTCTTT. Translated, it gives CASSLMRNTEAFF. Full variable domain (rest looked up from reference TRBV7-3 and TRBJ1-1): GAGVSQTPSNKVTEKGKYVELRCDPISGHTALYWYRQSLGQGPEFLIYFQGTGAADDSGLPNDRFFAVRPEGSVSTLKIQRTERGDSAVYLCASSLMRNTEAFFGQGTRLTVV.

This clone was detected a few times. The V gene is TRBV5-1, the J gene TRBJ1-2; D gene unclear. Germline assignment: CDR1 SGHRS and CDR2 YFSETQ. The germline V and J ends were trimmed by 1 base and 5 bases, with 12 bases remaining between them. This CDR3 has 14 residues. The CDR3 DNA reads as TGCGCCAGCAGCTTGTTCTGGGTAGAGTATGGCTACACCTTC. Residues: CASSLFWVEYGYTF. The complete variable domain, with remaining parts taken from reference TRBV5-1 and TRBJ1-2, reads KAGVTQTPRYLIKTRGQQVTLSCSPISGHRSVSWYQQTPGQGLQFLFEYFSETQRNKGNFPGRFSGRQFSNSRSEMNVSTLELGDSALYLCASSLFWVEYGYTFGSGTRLTVV.

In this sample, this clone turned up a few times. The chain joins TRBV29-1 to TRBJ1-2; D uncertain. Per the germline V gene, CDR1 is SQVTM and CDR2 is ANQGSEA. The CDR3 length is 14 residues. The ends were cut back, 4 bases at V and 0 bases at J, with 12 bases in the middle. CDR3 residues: CSVVDPNSNYGYTF. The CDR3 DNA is TGCAGCGTTGTGGATCCAAATTCTAACTATGGCTACACCTTC.

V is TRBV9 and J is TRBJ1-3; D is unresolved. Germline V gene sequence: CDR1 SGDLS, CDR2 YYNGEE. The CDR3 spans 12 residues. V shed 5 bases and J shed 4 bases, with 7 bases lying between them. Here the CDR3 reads CASSRAGNTIYF. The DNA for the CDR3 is TGTGCCAGCAGTCGAGCCGGAAACACCATATATTTT.

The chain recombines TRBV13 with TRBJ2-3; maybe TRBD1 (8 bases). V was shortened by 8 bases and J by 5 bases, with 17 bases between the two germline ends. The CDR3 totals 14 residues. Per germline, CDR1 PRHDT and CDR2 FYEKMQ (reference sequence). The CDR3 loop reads CASATGGGQDTQYF. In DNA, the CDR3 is TGTGCCAGCGCTACAGGGGGGGGCCAAGATACGCAGTATTTT. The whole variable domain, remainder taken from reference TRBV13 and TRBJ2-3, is AAGVIQSPRHLIKEKRETATLKCYPIPRHDTVYWYQQGPGQDPQFLISFYEKMQSDKGSIPDRFSAQQFSDYHSELNMSSLELGDSALYFCASATGGGQDTQYFGPGTRLTVL.

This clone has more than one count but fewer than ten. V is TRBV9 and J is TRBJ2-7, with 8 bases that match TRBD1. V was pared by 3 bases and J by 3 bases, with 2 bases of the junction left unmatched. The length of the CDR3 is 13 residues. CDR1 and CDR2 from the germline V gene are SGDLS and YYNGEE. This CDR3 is CASSEGTGYEQYF. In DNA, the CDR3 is TGTGCCAGCAGCGAGGGGACAGGCTACGAGCAGTACTTC.

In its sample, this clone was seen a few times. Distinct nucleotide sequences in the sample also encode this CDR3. For the CDR3, the DNA is TGTGCCAGCAGCCCTTCGAACACCGGGGAGCTGTTTTTT. Residues: CASSPSNTGELFF. The chain is built from TRBV7-9 and TRBJ2-2; D ambiguous. The V end was cut by 5 bases, the J end by 0 bases, with 4 bases between. Germline loops: CDR1 SEHNR, CDR2 FQNEAQ (reference sequence). The CDR3 has 13 amino acids.

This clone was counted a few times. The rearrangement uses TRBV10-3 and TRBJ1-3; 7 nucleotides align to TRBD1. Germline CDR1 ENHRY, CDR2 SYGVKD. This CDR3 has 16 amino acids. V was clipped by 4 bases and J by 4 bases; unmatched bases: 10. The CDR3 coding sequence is TGTGCCATCAGTGCCGGCGACACAGGGGAAGGAAACACCATATATTTT. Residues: CAISAGDTGEGNTIYF.

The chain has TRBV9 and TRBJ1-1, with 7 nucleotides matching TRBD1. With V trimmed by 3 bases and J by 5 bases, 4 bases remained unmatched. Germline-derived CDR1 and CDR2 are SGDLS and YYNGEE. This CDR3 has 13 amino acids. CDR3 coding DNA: TGTGCCAGCAGCGACAGGGGTGATACTGAAGCTTTCTTT. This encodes CASSDRGDTEAFF.

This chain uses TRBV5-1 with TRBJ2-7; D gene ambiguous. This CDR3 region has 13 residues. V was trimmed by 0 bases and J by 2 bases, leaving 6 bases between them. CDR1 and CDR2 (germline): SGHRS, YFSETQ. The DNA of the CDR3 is TGCGCCAGCAGCTTGGCCACAGCCTACGAGCAGTACTTC. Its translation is CASSLATAYEQYF.

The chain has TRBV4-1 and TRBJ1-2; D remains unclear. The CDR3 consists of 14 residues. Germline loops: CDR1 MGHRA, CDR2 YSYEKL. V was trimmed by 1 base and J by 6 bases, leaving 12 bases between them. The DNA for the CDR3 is TGCGCCAGCAGCCAAGTCCGGGTACACGATGGCTACACCTTC. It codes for CASSQVRVHDGYTF.

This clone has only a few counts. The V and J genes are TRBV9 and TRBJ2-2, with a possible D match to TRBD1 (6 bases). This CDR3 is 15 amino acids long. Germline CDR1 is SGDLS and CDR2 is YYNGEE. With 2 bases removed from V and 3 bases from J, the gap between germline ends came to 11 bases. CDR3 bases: TGTGCCAGCAGCGTGAAAGGGGGTCACACCGGGGAGCTGTTTTTT. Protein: CASSVKGGHTGELFF.

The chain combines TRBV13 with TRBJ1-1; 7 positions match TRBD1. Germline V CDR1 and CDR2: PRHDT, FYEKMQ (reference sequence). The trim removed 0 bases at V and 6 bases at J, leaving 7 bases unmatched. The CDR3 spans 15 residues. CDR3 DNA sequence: TGTGCCAGCAGCTTAGGCCTACAGGGGAGGCCTGAAGCTTTCTTT. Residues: CASSLGLQGRPEAFF.

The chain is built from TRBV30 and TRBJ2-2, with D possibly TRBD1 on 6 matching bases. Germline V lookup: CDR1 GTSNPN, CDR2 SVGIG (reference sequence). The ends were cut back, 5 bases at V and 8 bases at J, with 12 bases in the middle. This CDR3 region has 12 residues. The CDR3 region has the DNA TGTGCCTGGGAGGGGGATAGTGGGGAGCTGTTTTTT. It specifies CAWEGDSGELFF. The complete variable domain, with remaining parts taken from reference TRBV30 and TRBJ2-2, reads SQTIHQWPATLVQPVGSPLSLECTVEGTSNPNLYWYRQAAGRGLQLLFYSVGIGQISSEVPQNLSASRPQDRQFILSSKKLLLSDSGFYLCAWEGDSGELFFGEGSRLTVL.

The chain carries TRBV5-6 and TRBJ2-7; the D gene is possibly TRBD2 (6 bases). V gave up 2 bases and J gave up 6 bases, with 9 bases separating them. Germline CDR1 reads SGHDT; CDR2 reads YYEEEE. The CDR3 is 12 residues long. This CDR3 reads CASSLGGLEQYF. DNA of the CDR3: TGTGCCAGCAGCTTAGGAGGGCTCGAGCAGTACTTC.

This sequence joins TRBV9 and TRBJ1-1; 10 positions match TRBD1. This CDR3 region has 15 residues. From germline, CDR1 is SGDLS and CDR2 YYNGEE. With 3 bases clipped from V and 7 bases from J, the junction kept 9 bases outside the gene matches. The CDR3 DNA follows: TGTGCCAGCAGCGCCGGACAGGGGGTTCGTAATGAAGCTTTCTTT. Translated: CASSAGQGVRNEAFF.

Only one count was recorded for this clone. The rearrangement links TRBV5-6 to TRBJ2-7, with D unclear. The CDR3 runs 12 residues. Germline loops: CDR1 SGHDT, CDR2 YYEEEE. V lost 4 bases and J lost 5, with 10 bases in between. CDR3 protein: CASSGDGNEQYF. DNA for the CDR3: TGTGCCAGCAGCGGCGATGGGAACGAGCAGTACTTC.

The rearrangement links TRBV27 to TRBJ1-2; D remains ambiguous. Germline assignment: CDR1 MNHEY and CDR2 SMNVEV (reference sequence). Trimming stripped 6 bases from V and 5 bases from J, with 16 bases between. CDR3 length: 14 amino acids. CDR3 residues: CASSPLGRFYGYTF. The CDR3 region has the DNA TGTGCCAGCAGCCCTTTGGGCAGGTTTTATGGCTACACCTTC.

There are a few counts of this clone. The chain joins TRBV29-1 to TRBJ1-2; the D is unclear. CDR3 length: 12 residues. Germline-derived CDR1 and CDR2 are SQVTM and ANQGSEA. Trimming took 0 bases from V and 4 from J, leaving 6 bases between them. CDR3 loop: CSVEDTPYGYTF. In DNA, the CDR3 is TGCAGCGTTGAAGACACGCCCTATGGCTACACCTTC. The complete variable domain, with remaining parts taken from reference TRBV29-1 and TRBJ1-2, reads SAVISQKPSRDICQRGTSLTIQCQVDSQVTMMFWYRQQPGQSLTLIATANQGSEATYESGFVIDKFPISRPNLTFSTLTVSNMSPEDSSIYLCSVEDTPYGYTFGSGTRLTVV.